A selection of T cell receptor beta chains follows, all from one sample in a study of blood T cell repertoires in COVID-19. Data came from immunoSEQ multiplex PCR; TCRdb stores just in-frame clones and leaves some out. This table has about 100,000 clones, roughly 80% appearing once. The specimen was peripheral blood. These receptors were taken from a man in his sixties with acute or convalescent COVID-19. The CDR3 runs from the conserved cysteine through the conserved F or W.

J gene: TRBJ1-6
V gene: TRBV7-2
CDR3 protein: CASSLAQGMSPLHF

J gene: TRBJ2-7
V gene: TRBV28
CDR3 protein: CASSRAGIRSYEQYF

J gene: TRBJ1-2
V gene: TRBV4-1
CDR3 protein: CASSQLTSRTGNYGYTF

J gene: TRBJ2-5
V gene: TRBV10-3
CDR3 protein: CAIRSSGGLETQYF

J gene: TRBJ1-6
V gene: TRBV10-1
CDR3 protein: CASTDPGQDNSPLHF

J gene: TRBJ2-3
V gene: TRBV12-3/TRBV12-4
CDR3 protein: CASSLAGRDTQYF

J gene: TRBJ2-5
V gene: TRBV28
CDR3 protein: CASSLTGQTQYF

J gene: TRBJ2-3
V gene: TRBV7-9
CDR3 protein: CASSLITTDTQYF

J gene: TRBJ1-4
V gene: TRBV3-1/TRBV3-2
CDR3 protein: CASSRQGGDEKLFF

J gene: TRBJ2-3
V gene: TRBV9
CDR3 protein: CASSVATTSTDTQYF

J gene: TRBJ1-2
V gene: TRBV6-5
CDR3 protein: CASSYSGTGLGYTF

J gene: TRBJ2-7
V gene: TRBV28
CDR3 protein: CASSLAGGPYEQYF

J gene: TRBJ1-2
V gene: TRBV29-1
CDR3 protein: CSGVVGQGLYGYTF

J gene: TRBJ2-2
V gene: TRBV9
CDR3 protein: CASSPSTGWTGELFF

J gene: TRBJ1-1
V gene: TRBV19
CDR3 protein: CASSIGQGVVVTEAFF

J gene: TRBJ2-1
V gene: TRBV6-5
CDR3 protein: CASSYGLRNEQFF

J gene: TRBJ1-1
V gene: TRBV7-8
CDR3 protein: CASSLVRAGGAPNTEAFF

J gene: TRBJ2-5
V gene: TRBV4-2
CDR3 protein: CASSKRADADWETQYF

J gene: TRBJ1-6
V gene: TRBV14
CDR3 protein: CASSQKGRSPLHF

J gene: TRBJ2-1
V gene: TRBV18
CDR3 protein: CASSPLLAVYNEQFF

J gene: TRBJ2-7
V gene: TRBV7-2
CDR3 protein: CASSFTSGRVYEQYF

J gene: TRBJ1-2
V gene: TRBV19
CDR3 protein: CASRETGGGYGYTF

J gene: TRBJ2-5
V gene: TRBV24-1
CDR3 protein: CATKRGTGETQYF

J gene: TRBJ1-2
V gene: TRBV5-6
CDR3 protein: CASSFLQPRQGPFGYGYTF

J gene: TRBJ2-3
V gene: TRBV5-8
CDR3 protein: CASSLDRGTDTQYF

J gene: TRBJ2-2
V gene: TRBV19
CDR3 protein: CASSIGSSPTGELFF

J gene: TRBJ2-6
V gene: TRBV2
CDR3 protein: CASSVFTGANVLTF

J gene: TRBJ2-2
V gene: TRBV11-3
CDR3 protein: CASSPSTWTGELFF

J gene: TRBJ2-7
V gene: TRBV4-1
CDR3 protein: CASSQGPGLAVHYEQYF

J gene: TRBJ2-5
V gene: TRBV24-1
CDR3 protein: CATSGPDRGQETQYF

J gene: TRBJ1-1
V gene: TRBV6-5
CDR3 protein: CASRWWGRRTEAFF

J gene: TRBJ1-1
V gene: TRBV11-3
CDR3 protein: CASSLGGPQVEMNTEAFF

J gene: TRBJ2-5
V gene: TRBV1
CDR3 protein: CTSSPYGGRRSAGGETQYF

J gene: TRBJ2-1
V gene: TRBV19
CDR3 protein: CASSIGTDILLPSSYNEQFF

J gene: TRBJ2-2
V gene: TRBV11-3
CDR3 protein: CASSLDGAGGRTGELFF

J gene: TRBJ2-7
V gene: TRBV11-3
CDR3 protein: CASSSDSSYEQYF

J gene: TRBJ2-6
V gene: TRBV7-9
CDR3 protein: CASSLAYLGEGTGANVLTF

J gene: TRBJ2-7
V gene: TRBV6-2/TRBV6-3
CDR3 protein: CASSYEQGASPYEQYF

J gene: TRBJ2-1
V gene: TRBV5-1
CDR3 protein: CASSLGDSFYNEQFF

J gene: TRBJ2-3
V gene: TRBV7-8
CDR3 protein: CASSTRDFITDTQYF

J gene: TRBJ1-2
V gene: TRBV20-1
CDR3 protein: CSAPEGYGYTF